Listed below are T cell receptor beta chains from one sample, sequenced in a study of blood T cell repertoires in COVID-19. Here immunoSEQ multiplex PCR was the method, and the copy in TCRdb shows in-frame clones only, minus some. Among 65,000 to 85,000 clones listed, roughly nine tenths were seen once. Sequencing was carried out using peripheral blood. These receptors all stem from a man aged 50-60 years with acute or convalescent COVID-19. Both conserved end residues are part of each CDR3. D genes are given only for firm matches. Expanded clones get a size class; other rows say once, few or many, or leave the size out.

v_call	clone_size	j_call	d_call	cdr3_nt	cdr3_aa
TRBV19	NA	TRBJ1-4	NA	TGTGCCAGTAGGGCTGAATCAGGTACAACTAATGAAAAACTGTTTTTT	CASRAESGTTNEKLFF
TRBV18	NA	TRBJ1-2	TRBD1	TGTGCCAGCTCACCGGGACAGAATAACTATGGCTACACCTTC	CASSPGQNNYGYTF
TRBV18	NA	TRBJ1-1	NA	TGTGCCAGCTCACCACGGGGGGGGGCGCCGAACACTGAAGCTTTCTTT	CASSPRGGAPNTEAFF
TRBV28	NA	TRBJ1-1	TRBD1	TGTGCCAGCATCTCCGGGACAGCAGAGAACACTGAAGCTTTCTTT	CASISGTAENTEAFF
TRBV27	NA	TRBJ2-7	TRBD2	TGTGCCAGCAGAAGGACTAGCGGCGAGACCTACGAGCAGTACTTC	CASRRTSGETYEQYF
TRBV15	NA	TRBJ1-5	NA	TGTGCCACCAGCAGAGGCAGGGGTGTAAGTCAGCCCCAGCATTTT	CATSRGRGVSQPQHF
TRBV29-1	NA	TRBJ1-1	NA	TGCAGCGTTGAAGAAATAGAGGGGTTGGAGGGGACTGAAGCTTTCTTT	CSVEEIEGLEGTEAFF
TRBV2	few	TRBJ1-5	NA	TGTGCCAGCAGCCGACAGACCCAAGATCAGCCCCAGCATTTT	CASSRQTQDQPQHF
TRBV3-1/TRBV3-2	once	TRBJ1-1	NA	TGTGCCAGCAGCCAACCGGGACTCAGGGCTGAAGCTTTCTTT	CASSQPGLRAEAFF
TRBV4-1	NA	TRBJ2-6	NA	TGCGCCAGCAGCCAAGCGCAGGGCAACGGGGCCAACGTCCTGACTTTC	CASSQAQGNGANVLTF
TRBV28	NA	TRBJ1-3	NA	TGTGCCAGCAGTTTCTCCTCCAGCTCTGGAAACACCATATATTTT	CASSFSSSSGNTIYF
TRBV19	NA	TRBJ1-1	TRBD1	TGTGCCAGTCGCCGGGACAGCTTGAACACTGAAGCTTTCTTT	CASRRDSLNTEAFF
TRBV2	NA	TRBJ1-5	NA	TGTGCCAGCGGAAAGCGGGAGATTAGCAATCAGCCCCAGCATTTT	CASGKREISNQPQHF
TRBV24-1	once	TRBJ1-3	TRBD1	TGTGCCACCAGCACAGGGGCTGGAAACACCATATATTTT	CATSTGAGNTIYF
TRBV28	NA	TRBJ2-6	TRBD1	TGTGCCAGCAGCTATCCTAGAGGGACAGGGAGCTCTGGGGCCAACGTCCTGACTTTC	CASSYPRGTGSSGANVLTF
TRBV7-2	NA	TRBJ2-2	NA	TGTGCCAGCAGCTCTCAGACAGCGAACACCGGGGAGCTGTTTTTT	CASSSQTANTGELFF
TRBV5-1	NA	TRBJ2-1	NA	TGCGCCAGCAGCTTAGGCCCAAGTGGGAGATTCCTCAATGAGCAGTTCTTC	CASSLGPSGRFLNEQFF
TRBV7-9	NA	TRBJ2-2	NA	TGTGCCAGCAGCTCTCTAGAGGCCGGGGAGCTGTTTTTT	CASSSLEAGELFF
TRBV4-3	NA	TRBJ2-7	TRBD2	TGCGCCAGCAGCCAAGATGTGGGGGGGTACGAGCAGTACTTC	CASSQDVGGYEQYF
TRBV5-8	NA	TRBJ2-1	NA	TGTGCCAGCAGCTTGGTCCCCAGGACCTACAATGAGCAGTTCTTC	CASSLVPRTYNEQFF
TRBV7-9	NA	TRBJ1-6	TRBD1	TGTGCCAGCAGCTGGGCCGGGACAGAAAATTCACCCCTCCACTTT	CASSWAGTENSPLHF
TRBV6-5	NA	TRBJ1-1	NA	TGTGCCAGCAGGCGGGGGGTCACGAACACTGAAGCTTTCTTT	CASRRGVTNTEAFF
TRBV28	once	TRBJ1-4	NA	TGTGCCAGCACCCAGGGGTCCGAAGCTAATGAAAAACTGTTTTTT	CASTQGSEANEKLFF
TRBV30	NA	TRBJ1-4	NA	TGTGCCTGGAGTGCAGGGCTTGCTAATGAAAAACTGTTTTTT	CAWSAGLANEKLFF
TRBV7-9	NA	TRBJ1-5	NA	TGTGCCAGCAGCTTACGTGGGGGGAATCAGCCCCAGCATTTT	CASSLRGGNQPQHF
TRBV6-4	NA	TRBJ2-3	NA	TGTGCCAGCAGTGACTCGACCAGGGGGACTAGCACAGATACGCAGTATTTT	CASSDSTRGTSTDTQYF
TRBV14	NA	TRBJ2-2	NA	TGTGCCAGCAGCCAAGATGGCCAGCGCAACCAGATATCCGGGGAGCTGTTTTTT	CASSQDGQRNQISGELFF
TRBV30	NA	TRBJ2-4	NA	TGTGCCTGGAGTGTTGGAGCGGCCAAAAACATTCAGTACTTC	CAWSVGAAKNIQYF
TRBV7-2	NA	TRBJ2-1	TRBD2	TGTGCCAGCACCATAGACCCCGGGGGGTCCTACAATGAGCAGTTCTTC	CASTIDPGGSYNEQFF
TRBV7-3	NA	TRBJ2-1	TRBD2	TGTGCCAGCAGCTCGGGACTAGCGGGGTACAATGAGCAGTTCTTC	CASSSGLAGYNEQFF
TRBV2	NA	TRBJ2-3	NA	TGTGCCAGCAGTGACCAGGGAACTAGCACAGATACGCAGTATTTT	CASSDQGTSTDTQYF
TRBV19	NA	TRBJ2-3	TRBD2	TGTGCCAGTAGTCCCCGACTAGCGGGAGGAACAGATACGCAGTATTTT	CASSPRLAGGTDTQYF
TRBV19	NA	TRBJ1-1	NA	TGTGCCAGTAGCAGTACTCAGGGCACTGAAGCTTTCTTT	CASSSTQGTEAFF
TRBV27	NA	TRBJ1-2	NA	TGTGCCAGCAGTTTATCCGCGGGGGCTGGGGATGGCTACACCTTC	CASSLSAGAGDGYTF
TRBV9	NA	TRBJ1-2	NA	TGTGCCAGCAAGGGGTCAAATACTAACTATGGCTACACCTTC	CASKGSNTNYGYTF
TRBV3-1/TRBV3-2	NA	TRBJ1-4	NA	TGTGCCAGCAGCCAAGCAGGGAACTCTAATGAAAAACTGTTTTTT	CASSQAGNSNEKLFF
TRBV5-1	NA	TRBJ1-4	TRBD1	TGCGCCAGCAGCTCGGGACAGGGCATTGGGGCTAATGAAAAACTGTTTTTT	CASSSGQGIGANEKLFF
TRBV2	NA	TRBJ2-1	TRBD2	TGTGCCAGCAGAGGGACTAGGACCAATGAGCAGTTCTTC	CASRGTRTNEQFF
TRBV4-1	NA	TRBJ2-5	NA	TGCGCCAGCAGCCAAGAAACTGTCCGCATGGAGACCCAGTACTTC	CASSQETVRMETQYF
TRBV12-3/TRBV12-4	NA	TRBJ2-1	NA	TGTGCCAGCAGCTTTTTTCAGGGTAATGAGCAGTTCTTC	CASSFFQGNEQFF